The T cell receptor (beta chain) described here comes from a study of shared clonotypes between healthy human individuals. Here immunoSEQ multiplex PCR was the method, and the copy in TCRdb shows in-frame clones only, minus some. The table records roughly 2.6 million clones, more than 90% of them present only once. This CDR3 is 14 amino acids long. Trimming removed 9 bases from V and 9 bases from J; junction bases left unmatched: 14. Germline V lookup: CDR1 SGHNT, CDR2 YYREEE (reference sequence). CD45RA+ naive and CD45RA-negative memory subsets were separated from CD4+ cells. V gene TRBV5-4 combines with J gene TRBJ2-1, with 8 bases that match TRBD2. The sequencing sample was made of naive CD4+ T cells sorted from blood. This sample's subset: CD45RA+ positively selected. The source is a man aged 18 to 30 in good health. CDR3 residues: CATRPPGGPTEQFF. The DNA of the CDR3 is TGTGCCACACGCCCCCCGGGGGGGCCAACTGAGCAGTTCTTC.